These 17 T cell receptor beta chains were all obtained from the same sample, sequenced in a study of monozygotic twins with inflammatory bowel disease. For each CDR3 protein, TCRdb gives one entry from its re-call of the 5' RACE reads, without DNA. The sample has around 410,000 distinct CDR3 sequences. Material for sequencing was blood. These TCRs come from a human donor with ulcerative colitis or Crohn's disease, or a healthy co-twin of an affected twin (not recorded which).

The chain carries TRBV4-1 and TRBJ1-3. The CDR3 totals 14 residues. CDR1 and CDR2 from the germline V gene are MGHRA and YSYEKL. The CDR3 loop is CASSQAVSGNTIYF.

V usage is TRBV7-2 and J usage is TRBJ2-6. Germline loops: CDR1 SGHTA, CDR2 FQGNSA. The length of the CDR3 is 14 residues. This chain's CDR3 is CASSHNSGANVLTF.

The chain carries TRBV15 and TRBJ2-2. Germline assignment: CDR1 LNHNV and CDR2 YYDKDF (reference sequence). The length of the CDR3 is 15 residues. The CDR3 sequence: CATSRDVSATGELFF.

This chain connects TRBV20-1 to TRBJ1-2; there is no DNA to check the TCRdb D call of TRBD1. The CDR3 runs 11 residues. CDR1 and CDR2 from the germline V gene are DFQATT and SNEGSKA (reference sequence). The CDR3 sequence: CSARPGQGNTF.

The V gene is TRBV29-1, the J gene TRBJ2-3; TCRdb returns TRBD2, unconfirmable since there is no DNA. Germline-derived CDR1 and CDR2 are SQVTM and ANQGSEA. CDR3 length: 14 residues. CDR3 region: CSVSLAGVTDTQYF.

This chain links TRBV7-9 with TRBJ2-7; checking the TCRdb D call of TRBD1 is not possible without DNA. CDR1 and CDR2 from the germline V gene are SEHNR and FQNEAQ (reference sequence). The CDR3 is 13 residues long. The CDR3 loop is CASSPGGANEQYF.

The CDR3 spells CSVTGGPTDTQYF. The rearrangement joins TRBV29-1 to TRBJ2-3; no DNA is available, so the TRBD2 call from TCRdb remains unchecked. The CDR3 contains 13 residues. CDR1 is SQVTM, CDR2 ANQGSEA, per germline.

The V gene is TRBV9, the J gene TRBJ2-6. The CDR3 sequence is 16 residues long. Per germline, CDR1 SGDLS and CDR2 YYNGEE. This chain's CDR3 is CASSVDGTSGANVLTF. Looking up the rest from reference TRBV9 and TRBJ2-6 gives the full variable domain: DSGVTQTPKHLITATGQRVTLRCSPRSGDLSVYWYQQSLDQGLQFLIQYYNGEERAKGNILERFSAQQFPDLHSELNLSSLELGDSALYFCASSVDGTSGANVLTFGAGSRLTVL.

V and J are TRBV19 and TRBJ2-7. CDR1 is LNHDA, CDR2 SQIVND, per germline (reference sequence). The CDR3 has 14 residues. The CDR3 region is CASSIRLTFYEQYF.

The CDR3 reads CASRYLDRGFSNVLTF. The chain joins TRBV3-1 to TRBJ2-6; without DNA, the TCRdb call of TRBD1 cannot be checked. The CDR3 is 16 residues long. The germline V gene has CDR1 LGHDT and CDR2 YNNKEL (reference sequence).

The chain uses TRBV18 and TRBJ2-6; the TRBD1 assignment by TCRdb is unverifiable without DNA. CDR3 length: 16 residues. Germline lookup yields CDR1 KGHSH and CDR2 LQKENI. The CDR3 region is CASSPGQPSGANVLTF.

V usage is TRBV5-6 and J usage is TRBJ2-1; TCRdb gives TRBD1 as the D gene, but with no DNA this cannot be confirmed. Germline loops: CDR1 SGHDT, CDR2 YYEEEE. The CDR3 runs to 15 residues. This chain's CDR3 is CASSLQPTGGNEQFF.

J is TRBJ1-1 and V is TRBV7-9; TCRdb lists TRBD1, though no DNA is available to test this call. Germline CDR1 SEHNR, CDR2 FQNEAQ (reference sequence). This CDR3 contains 16 residues. CDR3 sequence: CASSSFPSGADTEAFF.

J is TRBJ2-5 and V is TRBV7-6. Germline CDR1 is SGHVS and CDR2 is FNYEAQ. This CDR3 comprises 11 residues. CDR3: CASKMVETQYF.

CDR3 amino acids: CATTEDPTGELFF. This sequence joins TRBV10-3 and TRBJ2-2. The CDR3 is 13 residues long. The germline V gene has CDR1 ENHRY and CDR2 SYGVKD.

V usage is TRBV7-9 and J usage is TRBJ2-2. CDR3 length equals 16 residues. In germline, CDR1 is SEHNR, CDR2 FQNEAQ (reference sequence). The CDR3 spells CASSLVISSNTGELFF. The variable domain in full, with the rest retrieved from reference TRBV7-9 and TRBJ2-2, is DTGVSQNPRHKITKRGQNVTFRCDPISEHNRLYWYRQTLGQGPEFLTYFQNEAQLEKSRLLSDRFSAERPKGSFSTLEIQRTEQGDSAMYLCASSLVISSNTGELFFGEGSRLTVL.

The J gene is TRBJ2-3, the V gene TRBV3-1; TCRdb selects TRBD2, and the lack of DNA leaves this call unchecked. The germline V gene encodes CDR1 LGHDT and CDR2 YNNKEL (reference sequence). The CDR3 extends over 15 amino acids. The CDR3 loop is CASGGAGPFTDTQYF.